This T cell receptor beta chain originates from a study of blood T cell repertoires in COVID-19. Study details: The United States, Italy and Spain supplied acute and convalescent COVID-19 samples. Sample material is recorded as cDNA or gDNA derived from T cells, B-cell-depleted T cells, or PBMCs.

As processed by the authors: Reference gene primer amplification yielded estimated nucleated cell counts. Libraries were prepared by immunoSEQ multiplex PCR; TCRdb keeps only in-frame clonotypes and omits some of them. The DNA gave D and trimming, while V, J and clone size come from that table. The data contain under 250,000 clones, around 88% of them singletons. The specimen was peripheral blood. The TCR sequence derives from a man between 45 and 60 years old with active or convalescent COVID-19.

DNA for the CDR3: TGTGCCAGCAGAAACCAGGGGGCTGGGGCCAACGTCCTGACTTTC. This translates into CASRNQGAGANVLTF. The chain joins TRBV28 to TRBJ2-6; TRBD1 matches 7 bases. Germline CDR1 and CDR2: MDHEN and SYDVKM. Losses at the gene ends were 6 bases for V and 2 bases for J; bases not matched to a gene: 4. The CDR3 is 15 amino acids.